This TCR beta chain stems from a study of cytomegalovirus exposure and HLA in healthy donors (dated by TCRdb to about 2017). With respect to the entire study: According to an earlier analysis of a few hundred of the donors, about 179 million T cells yielded 120 million or so unique TCR beta sequences and around 280 Gb of sequence data. Around 320 gigabases of sequencing data and 80 million or so unique TCR sequences were included in an early release covering roughly 600 HLA-typed donors. Of the 350 to 450 genotyped donors, roughly 80% fell in the genetic ancestry cluster associated with self-reported Caucasian donors. The study was designed to test whether signatures of past pathogen exposure could be identified by cataloging public T cell receptors. Using immunosequencing, the study profiled T cell repertoires from some 670 subjects and related those repertoires to cytomegalovirus serostatus. A separate validation cohort of approximately 120 different subjects was used in addition to the approximately 640-subject first cohort. To predict cytomegalovirus infection status, the study brought together high-throughput TCR immunosequencing, statistical association of individual TCRs with disease status, and machine learning. In a later analysis, previously published TCR beta repertoires from 670 or so donors were re-analyzed and high-resolution HLA genotyping was added so that TCR occurrence patterns could be studied. In the later analysis, no new phenotypic data were used to find candidate immune exposures; instead, reliance was placed on TCR beta sequences and their occurrence across donors. An earlier analysis of some 500 of the donors used high-throughput TCR beta sequencing to judge whether each TCR beta V gene segment behaved as functional or pseudogenic. Donor age, sex, ethnicity and CMV serostatus were compiled together with the repertoire data. In a later genetic analysis, genome-wide SNP genotypes for about 55% of the 666 donors were used, and that subset was treated as a discovery cohort. Every repertoire in the discovery cohort had been generated on one and the same sequencing platform. HLA typing covered class I and class II loci at four-digit resolution. Typing coverage varied by locus: roughly 629-630 donors for A, B, C, DRB1 and DQB1; approximately 560 for DQA1; around 570 for DPA1; some 470 for DPB1. A handful of DR-DQ haplotypes were handled as single units for association and clustering because linkage in the cohort was strong. On average, 235,054 unique TCR beta nucleotide sequences were sequenced per donor among 398 genotyped donors of the cohort, with around 19% of those sequences being non-productive.

The cohort was made up of approximately 670 healthy bone marrow donors. At the time of sampling, every cohort member was nominally healthy, though immune exposures that went unrecorded were likely present. The donor was CMV seronegative and belonged to the group of roughly 330 seronegative cohort members. Every donor gave a peripheral blood sample, and the peripheral blood mononuclear cells from that sample were used for TCR beta sequencing. The Qiagen DNeasy Blood Extraction Kit was used to extract genomic DNA from the blood cell samples. The research as a whole found: The earlier analysis of 587 of the donors excluded 15 to 20 rarely observed V segments, including chromosome 9 orphons, because counts were too low. A later analysis found that TCR association rates varied across HLA loci, with DRB1 alleles showing the most associated TCRs and HLA-C alleles the fewest. A few of the identified cytomegalovirus-associated TCR beta chains were confirmed in vitro to be specific for cytomegalovirus antigens. While some public TCRs were present in many individuals, most TCR sequences turned up only very rarely across donors. At a false discovery rate of 0.05, a later analysis linked around 15,000 TCR beta sequences to specific HLA alleles. In this cohort, only TCR beta chains were sequenced, and detectable features were limited by the absence of alpha or paired-chain data. Compared with equally common non-associated chains, HLA-associated TCR beta chains in a later analysis were more clonally expanded and had lower generation probabilities. It was suggested by the authors that the approach could potentially be generalized to other disease states and immunological phenotypes. A group of highly shared sequence variants was considered likely to be a technical artifact of the sequencing pipeline. The classifier was reported to diagnose cytomegalovirus status with high specificity and sensitivity in both the original cohort and the validation cohort. The presence/absence analyses assumed that sequencing depth was roughly uniform across donors, and that assumption may not be true. The only immune exposure information available for the cohort was CMV serostatus. In the study, approximately 160 TCR beta chains were listed as associated with cytomegalovirus. In a later genetic analysis, fewer N-insertions in productive TCRs were reported among donors in an Asian-associated ancestry cluster than the approximately 670-donor mean. Because HLA typing was unavailable for some donors at each locus, only the typed subset was used in association tests. In a later analysis, several top co-occurrence clusters were reported to appear linked to parvovirus B19, influenza, CMV and Epstein-Barr virus. Some IMGT-functional V segments, including TRBV6-2 and TRBV6-3, could not be distinguished by the 87-base-pair reads and were therefore excluded. Correlated functional status among segregating V segments might be attributable to linkage disequilibrium, but an unknown experimental factor could not be ruled out. Strong co-occurrence of HLA alleles, especially DR and DQ, made assigning TCR associations to individual alleles difficult. An association between a missense DCLRE1C variant and V-gene and J-gene trimming of TCR beta chains was found in a later genetic analysis and replicated in an independent cohort. According to a later analysis, most CMV-associated TCR beta chains appeared to be HLA-restricted, and the HLA associations seemed to be driven largely by CMV exposure. A further reported finding was that TCR beta sequences accurately predicted the HLA-A and HLA-B alleles for most subjects in the first cohort. Broadly in line with IMGT annotations, most TCR beta V segments showed up in productive rearrangements about 87% or about 30% of the time in an earlier analysis of under 700 of the donors.

This clone occurred a few times. The antigen this receptor binds is unknown. No much larger clonotype is one base removed from it; base qualities were not supplied. Measured from the cysteine to the phenylalanine, the CDR3 is 14 residues long. Only the CDR3 part of the read is kept: 42 bases, read in frame from the first base. V is clipped by 2 bases and J by 1 base, and the sequence between their germline boundaries is 8 bases long. Taken from the germline V gene, the CDR1 and CDR2 loops are SGHVS and FNYEAQ. Preparation of the library involved the immunoSEQ multiplex PCR assay. The multiplex PCR relied on a mix of 60 forward primers for TCR Vbeta segments and 13 reverse primers for TCR Jbeta segments. Amplification of the CDR3 region of rearranged TCR beta genes was performed with a multiplex PCR assay on genomic DNA. The amplified TCR beta libraries were sequenced on the Illumina HiSeq System as 87-base-pair reads. The authors' analysis ran thus. A later analysis tallied 80 million to 95 million unique TCR beta chains across the 600 to 700 repertoires, and about 12 million of those chains were shared by two or more donors. To remove PCR and sequencing errors, raw reads were error-corrected and collapsed into unique sequences using a nearest-neighbor algorithm that merged closely related sequences. To assign V, D and J gene segments, CDR3 sequences were aligned to IMGT reference sequences. Each retained sequence needed at least a six-nucleotide match to both a V gene segment and a J gene segment. A rearrangement was called productive if the CDR3 had no stop codons and remained in frame with V and J, and every other rearrangement was called non-productive. CDR3 was defined according to IMGT convention as the region running from the second conserved V-encoded cysteine to the conserved J-encoded phenylalanine. Sequences without an unambiguous match to a single V gene segment were excluded from the earlier analysis of 450 to 650 of the donors. In an earlier analysis of approximately 590 of the donors, a V segment was called functional when productive rearrangements were above 56.7%, and segregating when the standard deviation between donors exceeded 5%. A statistical classification framework was built to diagnose cytomegalovirus status from the catalog of TCR beta chain sequences. In a later analysis, V and J genes were assigned by comparing TCR nucleotide sequences against IMGT/GENE-DB human TR gene sequences. A later analysis assigned CDR3 sequences and most-parsimonious VDJ recombination scenarios with the TCRdist pipeline. In a later analysis, each TCR beta chain was defined by its CDR3 amino acid sequence together with its V-gene family, and reads lacking a unique V-gene family were excluded. To address suspected cross-contamination and a sequencing artifact, a later analysis removed 450 to 700 highly shared, low-generation-probability nucleotide sequences. A later analysis calculated a clonal expansion index for each public chain from normalized within-repertoire ranks of inferred template counts. In a later analysis, generation probabilities were computed using a VDJ recombination model fitted to out-of-frame rearrangements, and the results were checked against IGoR. In a later analysis, TCR-TCR, TCR-HLA and TCR-CMV co-occurrence was scored with hypergeometric tests, and a repertoire-size bias correction was applied to TCR pairs. False discovery rates were estimated in a later analysis by permuting HLA or CMV assignments 20 times. In a later analysis, co-occurring TCRs were grouped with DBSCAN, and TCRdist sequence similarity was added when clustering was performed within HLA-allele-positive subsets. For co-occurrence clustering, repertoires with fewer than 30,000 or more than 120,000 public chains were excluded, along with a handful of repertoires with anomalous nucleotide sharing. TCRdb limited this immuneACCESS table to in-frame rearrangements with V and J called. A share of clones is missing; checked studies link under half to unresolved V genes, and the rest is unexplained. V, J and clone size were drawn from that table, and D and trimming were deduced from the DNA. The sample table shows roughly 130,000 clones, and about 76% are seen once. Clones ranked in the top ten supply about 0.71% of the sample.

The sequence links TRBV7-6 to TRBJ1-1, with TRBD1 tentatively as D gene (6 bases match). The origin of this receptor is a man in his late teens or twenties in good health and CMV-seronegative. Sequencing was done on a sample of PBMCs. The DNA reads TGTGCCAGCAGCTTACTACAGGGGAACACTGAAGCTTTCTTT. The encoded protein is CASSLLQGNTEAFF.